The T cell receptor beta chain under discussion was sequenced for a study of cytomegalovirus exposure and HLA in healthy donors. V lost 5 bases, J lost 6 bases, and 10 bases stayed unmatched. CDR3 size: 15 residues. Germline V gene sequence: CDR1 SGHTA, CDR2 FQGNSA. It was with 60 Vbeta and 13 Jbeta primers that the PCR ran. Here immunoSEQ multiplex PCR was the method, and the copy in TCRdb shows in-frame clones only, minus some. The table includes just over 150,000 clones, more than 75% detected once. Worth noting for this clone: Antigen: not known.

Study-level findings and limits: HLA restriction was apparent for most CMV-associated TCR beta chains in a later analysis. The HLA-A and HLA-B alleles of most subjects were reportedly predicted accurately from TCR beta sequences. DRB1 showed the most TCR associations and HLA-C the fewest in a later analysis, as rates varied by HLA locus.

The TCR sequence derives from a woman aged 18-30 years in good health and CMV-seronegative. Sample: PBMCs. The V and J genes are TRBV7-2 and TRBJ2-1; 7 positions match TRBD1. CDR3: CASSRSQRTGNEQFF. The CDR3 bases are TGTGCCAGCAGCCGTTCCCAACGGACAGGCAATGAGCAGTTCTTC.